Following are 25 T cell receptor beta chains from one sample sequenced in a study of OX40 agonist ivuxolimab in advanced cancers. Only in-frame clones appear in the TCRdb table, and some are missing; sequencing was by immunoSEQ multiplex PCR. Of more than 80,000 clones listed, around 94% are singletons. Sequencing was performed on CD4+ or CD8+ T cells sorted from blood, taken in a trial of the OX40 agonist ivuxolimab. These receptor sequences come from an adult with an advanced solid tumor such as melanoma, head and neck, liver or kidney cancer.

J is TRBJ2-3 and V is TRBV9; a weak D match, TRBD1 (5 bases). CDR3 length: 13 amino acids. Per germline, CDR1 SGDLS and CDR2 YYNGEE. The V and J ends lost 1 base and 6 bases respectively, with 9 bases between them. DNA of the CDR3: TGTGCCAGCAGCGTATGGGCAGGGGATACGCAGTATTTT. Protein sequence: CASSVWAGDTQYF.

CDR3 in DNA: TGTGCCAGCAGCTTAGTATCGCCTGAGCAGTTCTTC. Protein product: CASSLVSPEQFF. V usage is TRBV11-2 and J usage is TRBJ2-1, with D unresolved. V was shortened by 1 base and J by 9 bases, with 7 bases between the two germline ends. The length of the CDR3 is 12 residues. Per germline, CDR1 SGHAT and CDR2 FQNNGV.

The genes are TRBV4-3 and TRBJ2-7; 7 nucleotides align to TRBD1. This CDR3 spans 13 amino acids. The V and J ends lost 3 bases and 5 bases, in that order; junction bases with no gene match: 4. Germline assignment: CDR1 LGHNA and CDR2 YSLEER. The CDR3, as DNA: TGCGCCAGCAGCCAGGACAGGCCCAACGAGCAGTACTTC. This encodes CASSQDRPNEQYF.

The CDR3 sequence is CASSLGDPYEQYF. The CDR3 nucleotides are TGTGCCAGCAGTTTAGGGGACCCTTACGAGCAGTACTTC. V and J are TRBV28 and TRBJ2-7; either TRBD1 or TRBD2 may supply D (5 bases each). Trimming cost V 2 bases and J 4 bases, with 9 bases left between them. Looked up from germline, CDR1 is MDHEN and CDR2 is SYDVKM. The CDR3 is 13 amino acids. Together with reference TRBV28 and TRBJ2-7, the CDR3 gives the full variable domain: DVKVTQSSRYLVKRTGEKVFLECVQDMDHENMFWYRQDPGLGLRLIYFSYDVKMKEKGDIPEGYSVSREKKERFSLILESASTNQTSMYLCASSLGDPYEQYFGPGTRLTVT.

V usage is TRBV6-1 and J usage is TRBJ1-2; tentative D call: TRBD1 (5 bases). V was shortened by 8 bases and J by 7 bases, with 17 bases between the two germline ends. Germline V CDR1 and CDR2: MNHNS, SASEGT. The CDR3 loop spans 13 amino acids. CDR3 amino acids: CASWAGDVSGYTF. CDR3 nucleotides: TGTGCCAGCTGGGCGGGGGACGTCTCTGGCTACACCTTC.

The CDR3 DNA reads as TGTGCCAGCAGCAACACTGAAGCTTTCTTT. Translated: CASSNTEAFF. The V and J genes are TRBV21-1 and TRBJ1-1. TRBV21-1 is given as a pseudogene. CDR3 length: 10 amino acids.

This rearrangement joins TRBV6-6 to TRBJ2-1; unclear D gene. CDR1 is MNHNY and CDR2 is SVGAGI in the germline V gene (reference sequence). The CDR3 sequence is 13 residues long. V was clipped by 2 bases and J by 5 bases, with 7 bases between them. The CDR3 loop is CASSYRANNEQFF. CDR3 nucleotide sequence: TGTGCCAGCAGTTACAGGGCCAACAATGAGCAGTTCTTC.

The V gene is TRBV28, the J gene TRBJ2-1; possibly TRBD2 for D (5 bases). Trimming removed 3 bases at V and 9 bases at J, with 15 bases between. Germline V gene sequence: CDR1 MDHEN, CDR2 SYDVKM. The CDR3 loop spans 14 amino acids. CDR3 bases: TGTGCCAGCAGTTTCCCCCGGGAAGCCGGTGAGCAGTTCTTC. As protein: CASSFPREAGEQFF.

The rearrangement links TRBV9 to TRBJ2-7; 8 bases are shared with TRBD2. Losses at the gene ends were 0 bases for V and 1 base for J; bases not matched to a gene: 6. Germline loops: CDR1 SGDLS, CDR2 YYNGEE. The CDR3 extends over 16 amino acids. CDR3 sequence: CASSVAGTSSSYEQYF. The CDR3 DNA follows: TGTGCCAGCAGCGTAGCTGGGACTAGTTCTTCCTACGAGCAGTACTTC.

The J gene is TRBJ1-1, the V gene TRBV19; the D is unclear. Germline loops: CDR1 LNHDA, CDR2 SQIVND (reference sequence). The length of the CDR3 is 14 residues. With 7 bases removed from V and 2 bases from J, the gap between germline ends came to 14 bases. The CDR3 bases are TGTGCCAGTATGTCGACGAATTACAACACTGAAGCTTTCTTT. Encoded protein: CASMSTNYNTEAFF.

This chain joins TRBV7-6 and TRBJ2-7, with TRBD2 matching over 12 bases. The CDR3 runs 16 residues. CDR1 and CDR2 from the germline V gene are SGHVS and FNYEAQ. Trimming took 1 base from V and 2 from J; bases not matched to a gene: 3. The DNA for the CDR3 is TGTGCCAGCAGCTTAGAACTAGCGGGGGGTACCTACGAGCAGTACTTC. Encoded protein: CASSLELAGGTYEQYF.

The gene calls are TRBV2 and TRBJ2-2; no definite D call. The CDR3 totals 15 residues. Germline values: CDR1 SNHLY, CDR2 FYNNEI. V lost 3 bases and J lost 1, with 9 bases in between. CDR3 region: CASSEWQVNTGELFF. The CDR3 DNA reads as TGTGCCAGCAGTGAGTGGCAGGTGAACACCGGGGAGCTGTTTTTT.

The chain is built from TRBV7-9 and TRBJ1-1, with D unclear. There are 15 residues in the CDR3. V dropped 3 bases and J dropped 5 bases, with 16 bases sitting between them. Germline V gene lookup returns CDR1 SEHNR and CDR2 FQNEAQ (reference sequence). The CDR3: CASSFPLQRDTEAFF. CDR3 DNA sequence: TGTGCCAGCAGCTTTCCCCTACAAAGGGATACTGAAGCTTTCTTT.

The chain is built from TRBV19 and TRBJ2-2; D remains ambiguous. The germline V gene encodes CDR1 LNHDA and CDR2 SQIVND (reference sequence). Deletions cut 7 bases from V and 3 bases from J, with 9 bases between. The CDR3 is 13 residues long. CDR3 coding DNA: TGTGCCAGTATAAGACCCTACACCGGGGAGCTGTTTTTT. Its protein product is CASIRPYTGELFF.

The chain couples TRBV29-1 to TRBJ1-1, with 7 bases fitting TRBD1. CDR1 is SQVTM and CDR2 is ANQGSEA in the germline V gene. The CDR3 covers 13 residues. Unmatched junction bases numbered 3, after V lost 1 base and J lost 4 bases. The CDR3 coding sequence is TGCAGCGTTGAAGGCAGGGGGACCACTGAAGCTTTCTTT. This encodes CSVEGRGTTEAFF.

The rearrangement links TRBV27 to TRBJ1-2, with unresolved D. CDR3 size: 13 residues. V shed 3 bases and J shed 3 bases, with 8 bases lying between them. Germline lookup yields CDR1 MNHEY and CDR2 SMNVEV (reference sequence). CDR3 in amino acids: CASSFGRYYGYTF. The CDR3 DNA is TGTGCCAGCAGTTTCGGCAGATACTATGGCTACACCTTC.

The chain employs TRBV5-1 and TRBJ2-5; 11 nucleotides line up with TRBD1. V trimming: 4 bases; J trimming: 5 bases; junction bases outside the gene matches: 7. The germline V gene encodes CDR1 SGHRS and CDR2 YFSETQ. The CDR3 is made up of 15 amino acids. Here the CDR3 reads CASSPDRGLGETQYF. The DNA for the CDR3 is TGCGCCAGCAGCCCGGACAGGGGGCTAGGGGAGACCCAGTACTTC.

The chain recombines TRBV4-3 with TRBJ1-2; the D gene is possibly TRBD1 (5 bases). With 0 bases removed from V and 3 bases from J, the gap between germline ends came to 14 bases. Germline CDR1 reads LGHNA; CDR2 reads YSLEER. The CDR3 sequence is 16 residues long. The CDR3 bases are TGCGCCAGCAGCCAAGATTCCCAGGGAGGGGACTATGGCTACACCTTC. This translates into CASSQDSQGGDYGYTF.

The sample holds one count of this clone. The rearrangement joins TRBV6-5 to TRBJ2-7, with D possibly matching TRBD1 (6 bases). The CDR3 is 15 residues long. Germline lookup yields CDR1 MNHEY and CDR2 SVGAGI. Trimming left V 2 bases short and J 0 bases short, with 11 bases between. CDR3 amino acids: CASSYGQGPSYEQYF. For the CDR3, the DNA is TGTGCCAGCAGTTACGGCCAGGGGCCCTCCTACGAGCAGTACTTC.

The CDR3 bases are TGTGCCAGCAGCTTATCCCCGGCTACAGACTACGAGCAGTACTTC. Its protein is CASSLSPATDYEQYF. The rearrangement joins TRBV7-2 to TRBJ2-7; D is uncertain. The V end was cut by 2 bases, the J end by 3 bases, with 14 bases between. This CDR3 comprises 15 residues. Germline lookup yields CDR1 SGHTA and CDR2 FQGNSA.

V is TRBV30 and J is TRBJ2-1; D is ambiguous. Looked up from germline, CDR1 is GTSNPN and CDR2 is SVGIG (reference sequence). V was pared by 3 bases and J by 9 bases, with 9 bases between. CDR3 length: 11 amino acids. CDR3 region: CAWSPIREQFF. In nucleotides, the CDR3 is TGTGCCTGGAGCCCTATCCGTGAGCAGTTCTTC. The variable domain in full, completed from reference TRBV30 and TRBJ2-1, reads SQTIHQWPATLVQPVGSPLSLECTVEGTSNPNLYWYRQAAGRGLQLLFYSVGIGQISSEVPQNLSASRPQDRQFILSSKKLLLSDSGFYLCAWSPIREQFFGPGTRLTVL.

This chain uses TRBV6-1 with TRBJ2-3; 7 positions match TRBD1. CDR1 is MNHNS and CDR2 is SASEGT in the germline V gene. CDR3 length: 16 residues. Trimming took 1 base from V and 2 from J; bases not matched to a gene: 6. CDR3 nucleotide sequence: TGTGCCAGCAGTGAAGACGGGACAGACTACACAGATACGCAGTATTTT. As protein: CASSEDGTDYTDTQYF.

This chain connects TRBV7-9 to TRBJ2-5, with 9 positions matching TRBD1. CDR1 is SEHNR, CDR2 FQNEAQ, per germline (reference sequence). V lost 5 bases to trimming and J lost 4 bases; unmatched junction nucleotides: 11. There are 16 residues in the CDR3. DNA of the CDR3: TGTGCCAGCAGCGACACAGGGGGCAGATCAAGAGAGACCCAGTACTTC. Amino acids: CASSDTGGRSRETQYF.

The genes are TRBV27 and TRBJ1-5; maybe TRBD1 (5 bases). Germline V gene data show CDR1 as MNHEY and CDR2 as SMNVEV (reference sequence). The V end lost 6 bases, the J end lost 3 bases, and 15 bases lay between the germline ends. This CDR3 comprises 15 residues. The CDR3 loop reads CASSLTRTFNQPQHF. CDR3 sequence (DNA): TGTGCCAGCAGCCTAACCAGGACATTCAATCAGCCCCAGCATTTT.

This clone occurred once. This chain joins TRBV19 and TRBJ2-7, with 7 positions matching TRBD1. The CDR3 runs 15 residues. After removal of 4 bases from V and 4 bases from J, the junction contained 10 bases not matched to a gene. CDR1 is LNHDA and CDR2 is SQIVND in the germline V gene (reference sequence). The chain's CDR3 is CASSTGQGVRYEQYF. The DNA for the CDR3 is TGTGCCAGTAGTACAGGGCAGGGGGTTCGGTACGAGCAGTACTTC. Full variable domain (remainder filled in from reference TRBV19 and TRBJ2-7): DGGITQSPKYLFRKEGQNVTLSCEQNLNHDAMYWYRQDPGQGLRLIYYSQIVNDFQKGDIAEGYSVSREKKESFPLTVTSAQKNPTAFYLCASSTGQGVRYEQYFGPGTRLTVT.